Given below is one TCR beta chain in context. Its antigen is unidentified. Over chemoradiotherapy, repertoires were sampled more than once. TCRdb's copy holds only in-frame clones and misses some; the assay was immunoSEQ multiplex PCR. The sample records some 21,000 clones, roughly 86% being singletons. The entry originates in a study of chemoradiotherapy in HPV16-positive cancers. In the study overall: Candidate HPV-specific T-cell clones and common TCR motifs came from functional assays in two HPV16-positive patients.

In germline, CDR1 is SGHTA, CDR2 FQGTGA. The CDR3 length is 20 residues. Deletions cut 10 bases from V and 1 base from J, with 32 bases between. Study-wide points: HPV-responsive T-cell expansion during chemoradiotherapy was linked to improved recurrence-free survival in HPV16-positive patients. Candidate HPV-specific clones and E7-related TCR motifs grew in tumor during treatment.

The sequence was obtained from a human donor with HPV-associated anogenital cancer. This specimen consisted of blood, obtained from a patient who underwent chemoradiotherapy. The chain carries TRBV7-3 and TRBJ2-1; TRBD1 or TRBD2 may be the D gene (5 bases each). The CDR3 sequence is CAIWTIKAAFRGTSYNEQFF. The CDR3 DNA follows: TGTGCCATCTGGACAATTAAAGCTGCTTTCCGGGGAACATCCTACAATGAGCAGTTCTTC.